A single sample is the source of the 28 T cell receptor beta chains below, sequenced in a study of OX40 agonist ivuxolimab in advanced cancers. Library preparation employed the immunoSEQ multiplex PCR assay. TCRdb mirrors the immuneACCESS table, restricted to in-frame sequences. Some clones are absent from its copies; in checked studies, under half trace to an unresolved V gene, and the reason for the others is unknown. Across this sample there are tens of thousands of clones, with around nine tenths seen only once. 0.25% to 0.3% of the sample lies in the top ten. Source: CD4+ or CD8+ T cells sorted from blood, taken in a trial of the OX40 agonist ivuxolimab. These receptors all come from an adult with an advanced solid tumor such as melanoma, head and neck, liver or kidney cancer.

The chain employs TRBV7-9 and TRBJ2-5; D possibly corresponds to TRBD2 (5 bases). CDR1 is SEHNR, CDR2 FQNEAQ, per germline (reference sequence). The length of the CDR3 is 13 residues. Trimming stripped 2 bases from V and 9 bases from J, with 13 bases between. CDR3 in amino acids: CASSLRDGGPQYF. The DNA of the CDR3 is TGTGCCAGCAGCTTACGTGATGGAGGTCCCCAGTACTTC.

The chain carries TRBV10-1 and TRBJ2-7, with TRBD2 matching over 8 bases. With V trimmed by 8 bases and J by 6 bases, 6 bases remained unmatched. The V gene's germline CDR1 is WNHNN and CDR2 SYGVQD (reference sequence). The CDR3 contains 12 residues. CDR3 DNA sequence: TGCGCCAGCGGGGGACTAGGAGGCGAGCAGTACTTC. Translated, it gives CASGGLGGEQYF.

This clone came up once. This rearrangement joins TRBV11-2 to TRBJ1-4; no definite D call. This CDR3 is 15 amino acids long. The V end lost 1 base, the J end lost 6 bases, and 12 bases lay between the germline ends. CDR1 and CDR2 from the germline V gene are SGHAT and FQNNGV. The CDR3, as DNA: TGTGCCAGCAGCTTAGGCGGCGGCGCCGATGAAAAACTGTTTTTT. Translating gives CASSLGGGADEKLFF.

The CDR3 loop reads CATRPGTDTGELFF. The CDR3 bases are TGTGCCACACGCCCCGGGACAGACACCGGGGAGCTGTTTTTT. This sequence joins TRBV6-6 and TRBJ2-2, with 7 bases matching TRBD1. The V and J ends lost 10 bases and 3 bases, in that order; junction bases with no gene match: 8. The CDR3 loop spans 14 amino acids. Germline V gene data show CDR1 as MNHNY and CDR2 as SVGAGI (reference sequence).

This clone occurred a few times. The chain has TRBV7-6 and TRBJ2-1; 9 nucleotides agree with TRBD2. V gave up 8 bases and J gave up 0 bases; unmatched junction bases: 5. Per the germline V gene, CDR1 is SGHVS and CDR2 is FNYEAQ. CDR3 length: 15 residues. CDR3 bases: TGTGCCAGCTCCCGAGCGGGGGGCTCCTACAATGAGCAGTTCTTC. Encoded protein: CASSRAGGSYNEQFF.

This chain links TRBV2 with TRBJ2-7; D assignment may be TRBD1 or TRBD2 (6 bases each). This CDR3 has 13 amino acids. Germline assignment: CDR1 SNHLY and CDR2 FYNNEI. V was shortened by 3 bases and J by 6 bases, with 12 bases between the two germline ends. The CDR3 DNA follows: TGTGCCAGCAGTGAGGCCAGGGGAGGCGAGCAGTACTTC. Translation gives CASSEARGGEQYF.

This chain connects TRBV30 to TRBJ1-6, with D tentatively TRBD1 (6 bases). The V and J ends lost 6 bases and 2 bases respectively, with 20 bases between them. This CDR3 is 17 amino acids long. CDR1 GTSNPN and CDR2 SVGIG come from the germline V gene (reference sequence). DNA for the CDR3: TGTGCCTGTAACCGGCGAGGCAGGGGAACCTATAATTCACCCCTCCACTTT. Protein: CACNRRGRGTYNSPLHF.

The chain joins TRBV6-1 to TRBJ1-6; 9 bases line up with TRBD1. Per germline, CDR1 MNHNS and CDR2 SASEGT. V trimming: 6 bases; J trimming: 9 bases; junction bases outside the gene matches: 9. The CDR3 runs 15 residues. Written as DNA, the CDR3 is TGTGCCAGCAGGGTGGGACAGGGCCTCGGTTCACCCCTCCACTTT. It specifies CASRVGQGLGSPLHF.

The chain couples TRBV30 to TRBJ1-1; no definite D call. Germline V gene sequence: CDR1 GTSNPN, CDR2 SVGIG (reference sequence). V lost 5 bases to trimming and J lost 6 bases, with 7 bases between them. The CDR3 runs 10 residues. The CDR3 coding sequence is TGTGCCTGGGCGAGGTCTGAAGCTTTCTTT. Translated, it gives CAWARSEAFF.

This chain links TRBV7-9 with TRBJ2-5, with 9 bases identical to TRBD1. Germline CDR1 SEHNR, CDR2 FQNEAQ (reference sequence). The CDR3 length is 14 residues. The V gene end was trimmed by 4 bases and the J gene end by 5 bases; junction bases not matched to a gene: 5. This CDR3 is CASSSNTGGETQYF. The CDR3 nucleotides read TGTGCCAGCAGCTCCAACACAGGGGGCGAGACCCAGTACTTC.

The V gene is TRBV6-5, the J gene TRBJ2-7; weak D call: TRBD2 (5 bases). The CDR3 sequence is 15 residues long. V lost 3 bases and J 2 bases, leaving 14 bases between the germline ends. Germline CDR1 and CDR2: MNHEY and SVGAGI. CDR3 DNA sequence: TGTGCCAGCAGTTATTCTCCCCCGGGGACCTACGAGCAGTACTTC. This gives the protein CASSYSPPGTYEQYF.

V gene TRBV21-1 combines with J gene TRBJ1-1; the D call TRBD1 from the table was never checked on the DNA. TRBV21-1 is classified as a pseudogene. The CDR3 has 18 residues. CDR3 residues: CASSKSDRETPMNTEAFF. In nucleotides, the CDR3 is TGTGCCAGCAGCAAAAGTGACAGGGAAACTCCTATGAACACTGAAGCTTTCTTT.

This clone was detected only a few times. The chain uses TRBV18 and TRBJ1-3; D is undetermined. Germline CDR1 is KGHSH and CDR2 is LQKENI. Trimming took off 1 base at V and 3 bases at J, with 4 bases between the two ends. The CDR3 length is 13 residues. The CDR3 bases are TGTGCCAGCTCACCACGCGGTGGAAACACCATATATTTT. This encodes CASSPRGGNTIYF.

The chain uses TRBV7-9 and TRBJ1-5; D may be TRBD1 (5 bases). The CDR3 is 14 residues long. Germline V gives CDR1 SEHNR, CDR2 FQNEAQ (reference sequence). The V end lost 2 bases, the J end lost 0 bases, and 5 bases lay between the germline ends. CDR3 bases: TGTGCCAGCAGCTTAAGGGGTAGCAATCAGCCCCAGCATTTT. Its protein is CASSLRGSNQPQHF.

The V call is TRBV2, the J call TRBJ1-2; a possible D gene is TRBD1 (6 bases). The V end was cut by 5 bases, the J end by 4 bases, with 14 bases between. Germline assignment: CDR1 SNHLY and CDR2 FYNNEI. This CDR3 region has 14 residues. CDR3 in amino acids: CASSRHGGGYGYTF. Here the CDR3 DNA reads TGTGCCAGCAGTAGGCATGGGGGCGGCTATGGCTACACCTTC. The full variable domain, with the rest looked up from reference TRBV2 and TRBJ1-2, is EPEVTQTPSHQVTQMGQEVILRCVPISNHLYFYWYRQILGQKVEFLVSFYNNEISEKSEIFDDQFSVERPDGSNFTLKIRSTKLEDSAMYFCASSRHGGGYGYTFGSGTRLTVV.

The V and J genes are TRBV10-1 and TRBJ1-2; D gene unclear. Germline V gene sequence: CDR1 WNHNN, CDR2 SYGVQD (reference sequence). The CDR3 consists of 15 residues. V lost 0 bases to trimming and J lost 8 bases, with 16 bases between them. In nucleotides, the CDR3 is TGCGCCAGCAGTGAGTCGGCGGGGAATTCGTACGGCTACACCTTC. Translation: CASSESAGNSYGYTF.

The genes are TRBV6-1 and TRBJ1-6; possible D gene TRBD1, 6 bases. The CDR3 runs 17 residues. V lost 1 base and J lost 9, with 19 bases in between. Germline V CDR1 and CDR2: MNHNS, SASEGT. CDR3: CASSEVGGRTDGSPLHF. CDR3 nucleotide sequence: TGTGCCAGCAGTGAAGTTGGAGGAAGGACAGACGGTTCACCCCTCCACTTT.

Only one count was recorded for this clone. The J gene is TRBJ1-2, the V gene TRBV2; maybe TRBD1 (6 bases). This CDR3 comprises 15 residues. V was cut by 6 bases and J by 4 bases, with 18 bases left in between. Germline CDR1 and CDR2: SNHLY and FYNNEI. The CDR3 loop reads CASRRYREVTYGYTF. DNA of the CDR3: TGTGCCAGCAGAAGATACAGGGAGGTTACCTATGGCTACACCTTC.

The gene calls are TRBV5-6 and TRBJ1-2; D unresolved. Germline loops: CDR1 SGHDT, CDR2 YYEEEE. Trimming removed 2 bases from V and 5 bases from J, with 16 bases in between. The CDR3 has 15 amino acids. CDR3 sequence (DNA): TGTGCCAGCAGCTTCGAGTCAGCTGTCCCATATGGCTACACCTTC. Its protein product is CASSFESAVPYGYTF. Together with reference TRBV5-6 and TRBJ1-2, the CDR3 gives the full variable domain: DAGVTQSPTHLIKTRGQQVTLRCSPKSGHDTVSWYQQALGQGPQFIFQYYEEEERQRGNFPDRFSGHQFPNYSSELNVNALLLGDSALYLCASSFESAVPYGYTFGSGTRLTVV.

The genes are TRBV5-4 and TRBJ2-3; 15 positions agree with TRBD2. The CDR3 totals 17 residues. V lost 4 bases, J lost 3 bases, and 6 bases stayed unmatched. The germline V gene encodes CDR1 SGHNT and CDR2 YYREEE (reference sequence). The DNA for the CDR3 is TGTGCCAGCAGCCCCGCCGGACTAGCGGGGGGGACAGATACGCAGTATTTT. This sequence encodes CASSPAGLAGGTDTQYF.

The CDR3 loop is CAINRDGTSYEQYF. The DNA for the CDR3 is TGTGCCATCAATCGGGACGGAACCTCCTACGAGCAGTACTTC. The chain links TRBV10-3 to TRBJ2-7; perhaps D is TRBD1 or TRBD2 (5 bases each). Germline V gene sequence: CDR1 ENHRY, CDR2 SYGVKD. The CDR3 has 14 residues. Deletions cut 7 bases from V and 0 bases from J, with 13 bases between.

The rearrangement joins TRBV19 to TRBJ2-6; 7 bases align to TRBD2. The CDR3 is 15 residues long. In germline, CDR1 is LNHDA, CDR2 SQIVND (reference sequence). The V and J ends lost 10 bases and 4 bases, in that order; junction bases with no gene match: 10. CDR3 sequence (DNA): TGTGCCACCTGGGGGGGGAATGGCGGGGCCAACGTCCTGACTTTC. Encoded protein: CATWGGNGGANVLTF.

V usage is TRBV2 and J usage is TRBJ2-1; D call uncertain. CDR1 is SNHLY, CDR2 FYNNEI, per germline. Trimming stripped 8 bases from V and 3 bases from J, with 5 bases between. The CDR3 loop spans 11 amino acids. CDR3 amino acids: CASSLYNEQFF. The CDR3 region has the DNA TGTGCCAGCTCGCTCTACAATGAGCAGTTCTTC.

The V and J genes are TRBV4-1 and TRBJ2-1; D might be TRBD1 or TRBD2, each matching 5 bases. CDR3 length: 12 amino acids. The ends were cut back, 0 bases at V and 10 bases at J, with 7 bases in the middle. Per the germline V gene, CDR1 is MGHRA and CDR2 is YSYEKL. The CDR3 protein is CASSQEGDEQFF. The CDR3 nucleotides are TGCGCCAGCAGCCAAGAGGGGGACGAGCAGTTCTTC.

This chain uses TRBV18 with TRBJ2-7, with D possibly being TRBD2 (6 bases). This CDR3 has 17 residues. Germline V gene sequence: CDR1 KGHSH, CDR2 LQKENI. Trimming left V 3 bases short and J 3 bases short, with 21 bases between. CDR3: CASSPTGSGSTSYEQYF. The DNA for the CDR3 is TGTGCCAGCTCACCGACCGGGAGCGGATCGACCAGCTACGAGCAGTACTTC.

A remark on this clone: The junction departs from the called germline gene at one end, perhaps through a read error. This sequence joins TRBV5-8 and TRBJ2-7; D may be TRBD1 (6 bases). Germline-derived CDR1 and CDR2 are SGHTS and YDEGEE. This CDR3 is built from 11 residues. For the CDR3, the DNA is TGTGCCAGCAGTTTTCAGGGGAAGTCAGACTTC. Translated, it gives CASSFQGKSDF. The whole variable domain, filled in from reference TRBV5-8 and TRBJ2-7, reads EAGVTQSPTHLIKTRGQQATLRCSPISGHTSVYWYQQALGLGLQFLLWYDEGEERNRGNFPPRFSGRQFPNYSSELNVNALELEDSALYLCASSFQGKSDFGPGTRLTVT.

The CDR3 loop is CASSSRGVGNEAFF. The CDR3 DNA reads as TGTGCCAGCAGCTCGAGGGGCGTTGGGAATGAAGCTTTCTTT. The rearrangement joins TRBV5-6 to TRBJ1-1, with D perhaps matching TRBD1 (5 bases). Trimming left V 3 bases short and J 7 bases short, with 16 bases between. The CDR3 has 14 amino acids. The V gene's germline CDR1 is SGHDT and CDR2 YYEEEE.

The V and J genes are TRBV7-2 and TRBJ2-7; D is unclear. V gave up 4 bases and J gave up 0 bases, with 19 bases separating them. This CDR3 region has 17 residues. The germline V gene encodes CDR1 SGHTA and CDR2 FQGNSA. CDR3 residues: CASSSMGFSRSSYEQYF. CDR3 bases: TGTGCCAGCAGCTCGATGGGGTTTAGCAGGAGCTCCTACGAGCAGTACTTC. Variable domain in full (rest from reference TRBV7-2 and TRBJ2-7): GAGVSQSPSNKVTEKGKDVELRCDPISGHTALYWYRQSLGQGLEFLIYFQGNSAPDKSGLPSDRFSAERTGGSVSTLTIQRTQQEDSAVYLCASSSMGFSRSSYEQYFGPGTRLTVT.